The T cell receptor (beta chain) described here comes from a study of HIV-infected patients and healthy controls. Findings of the study overall: HIV-infected patients and controls differed significantly in mean usage of eight alpha and eight beta V genes.

There are 14 residues in the CDR3. Germline V gene lookup returns CDR1 DFQATT and CDR2 SNEGSKA (reference sequence). Trimming removed 0 bases at V and 4 bases at J, with 9 bases between. Around 0.5 ug RNA was reverse transcribed with alpha and beta constant-region primers. Alpha and beta chain libraries were made separately by chain-specific third strand synthesis with multiplexing indices. After a brief PCR adding P5, P7 and a second index, about 22 amplification cycles followed. TCRdb re-derived calls from the 5' RACE reads in MiXCR, one entry per CDR3 protein. The data contain about 13,000 distinct CDR3 sequences, about 9.8% of them singletons. This clonotype was recorded many times. Its antigen is not known. All unsorted peripheral T cells were captured because whole blood was used without fractionation.

This chain connects TRBV20-1 to TRBJ2-2; perhaps TRBD2 as D (5 bases). The TCR sequence derives from an adult in good health. Specimen: blood. The CDR3 protein is CSARDPSITGELFF. The CDR3 DNA reads TGCAGTGCTAGAGATCCTAGCATCACCGGGGAGCTGTTTTTT.